This T cell receptor (beta chain) derives from a study of technical replicates of blood from a handful of donors. Per germline, CDR1 SGHNT and CDR2 YYREEE (reference sequence). With V trimmed by 1 base and J by 8 bases, 7 bases remained unmatched. The CDR3 runs 15 residues. Only in-frame clones appear in the TCRdb table, and some are missing; sequencing was by immunoSEQ multiplex PCR. The sample lists tens of thousands of clones, about 93% occurring once. The sample consisted of T cells isolated from PBMCs. The rearrangement joins TRBV5-4 to TRBJ2-1; 9 nucleotides match TRBD1. The sequence came from a human donor in good health. The CDR3 loop is CASSLIGTGRDEQFF. The CDR3 DNA is TGTGCCAGCAGCTTGATCGGGACAGGGAGGGATGAGCAGTTCTTC.